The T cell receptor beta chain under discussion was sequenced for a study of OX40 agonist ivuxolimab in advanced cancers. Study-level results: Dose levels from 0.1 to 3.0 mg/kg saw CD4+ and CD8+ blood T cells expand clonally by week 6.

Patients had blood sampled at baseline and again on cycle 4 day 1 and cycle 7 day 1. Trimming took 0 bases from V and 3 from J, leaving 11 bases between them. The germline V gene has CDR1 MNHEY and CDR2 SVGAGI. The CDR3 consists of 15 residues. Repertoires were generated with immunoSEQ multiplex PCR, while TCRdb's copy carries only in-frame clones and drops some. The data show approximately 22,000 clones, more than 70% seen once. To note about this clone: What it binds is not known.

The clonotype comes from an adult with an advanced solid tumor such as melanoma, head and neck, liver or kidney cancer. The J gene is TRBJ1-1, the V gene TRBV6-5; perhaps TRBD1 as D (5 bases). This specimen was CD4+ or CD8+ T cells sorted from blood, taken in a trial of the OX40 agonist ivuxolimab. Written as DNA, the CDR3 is TGTGCCAGCAGTTACTCGGGGCGCGTGTACACTGAAGCTTTCTTT. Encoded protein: CASSYSGRVYTEAFF.